This T cell receptor (beta chain) came from a study of cytomegalovirus exposure and HLA in healthy donors. Findings of the study overall: Both high specificity and high sensitivity reportedly marked the classifier's diagnosis of cytomegalovirus status. Later genetic work tied a missense DCLRE1C variant to beta-chain V and J trimming. Links to common viral pathogens appeared, in a later analysis, for several of the most significant clusters. It is likely that the observed cluster of highly shared sequence variants was a sequencing artifact.

CDR3 length: 16 residues. Germline V lookup: CDR1 MDHEN, CDR2 SYDVKM. Unmatched junction bases numbered 6, after V lost 1 base and J lost 0 bases. This clone was seen only once. Its antigen is still unknown. Primers included in the PCR were 60 Vbeta and 13 Jbeta primers. Libraries were prepared by immunoSEQ multiplex PCR; TCRdb keeps only in-frame clonotypes and omits some of them. This sample has tens of thousands of clones, with about 73% found just once. The specimen sequenced was PBMCs. The V call is TRBV28, the J call TRBJ2-7; TRBD2 matches at 7 bases. The sequence was obtained from a woman under 40 in good health and CMV-seronegative. The CDR3 protein is CASSLLGGGPSYEQYF. DNA for the CDR3: TGTGCCAGCAGTTTATTAGGCGGGGGACCCTCCTACGAGCAGTACTTC.